This record looks at one T cell receptor (beta chain) sequence and its context. Some clones are missing from TCRdb's copy, which holds only in-frame ones; the method was immunoSEQ multiplex PCR. This sample has roughly 80,000 clones, with 85% to 95% found just once. The data were obtained in a study of control samples from healthy donors and cancer patients. The CDR3 loop spans 14 amino acids. V was shortened by 1 base and J by 4 bases, with 11 bases between the two germline ends. The germline V gene encodes CDR1 LGHDT and CDR2 YNNKEL (reference sequence). The rearrangement links TRBV3-1 (or the pseudogene TRBV3-2) to TRBJ2-7; no clear D gene. The clonotype originates from a woman aged 55-69 years in good health. The sample taken for sequencing was blood. CDR3 nucleotide sequence: TGTGCCAGCAGCCAAGCACCGGAGAAGTACGAGCAGTACTTC. This translates into CASSQAPEKYEQYF.